This T cell receptor (beta chain) was sequenced for a study of response to subunit inactivated influenza vaccine. Points from the study as a whole: The authors put forward the suggestion that each seasonal influenza vaccination may bring in only a limited number of new T cells.

Via MiXCR, TCRdb re-called the RT-PCR reads, giving one row per CDR3 protein. Among 530,000 or so distinct CDR3 sequences listed, around 25% were seen once. With respect to this clonotype: Its antigen is undetermined.

The sequenced sample was CD4+ T cells sorted from PBMCs, obtained around 5 days after vaccination. This TCR derives from a man aged 50 to 59 who received an inactivated influenza vaccine.

CDR3 nucleotides: TGTGCCAGCAGCCCCACTCGGTTCGGGACCCAGTACTTC. Protein: CASSPTRFGTQYF. The V gene is TRBV7-2, the J gene TRBJ2-5; D is unresolved. The CDR3 length is 13 residues. The germline V gene has CDR1 SGHTA and CDR2 FQGNSA. V was shortened by 5 bases and J by 7 bases, with 14 bases between the two germline ends.